This TCR beta chain is drawn from a study of OX40 agonist ivuxolimab in advanced cancers. Whole-study context: The study treated patients with ivuxolimab, an agonistic anti-OX40 (CD134) antibody. Study observations and caveats: Expanded peripheral T cell antigen specificity was not determined. In the 0.1 to 3.0 mg/kg range, CD4+ and CD8+ blood T cells had expanded clonally by week 6. Partial responders dosed at 0.1-3.0 mg/kg displayed clonal expansion ranking among the lowest.

Assay: immunoSEQ multiplex PCR; the TCRdb copy retains only in-frame clones and omits some. The sample yields about 25,000 clones, approximately 90% seen once. The V and J ends lost 6 bases and 0 bases respectively, with 12 bases between them. Germline V CDR1 and CDR2: SGHTA, FQGTGA. The CDR3 length is 15 residues. Note on this clone: The antigen is not known.

The J gene is TRBJ2-1, the V gene TRBV7-3; no reliable D call. The clonotype originates from an adult with an advanced solid tumor such as melanoma, head and neck, liver or kidney cancer. Sequenced material: CD4+ or CD8+ T cells sorted from blood, taken in a trial of the OX40 agonist ivuxolimab. For the CDR3, the DNA is TGTGCCAGCAGTTTTACTGTCAGCTCCTACAATGAGCAGTTCTTC. Translated, it gives CASSFTVSSYNEQFF.